Listed here are 19 T cell receptor beta chains from one sample, sequenced in a study of blood T cell repertoires in COVID-19. This table comes from immunoSEQ multiplex PCR, and its TCRdb copy is limited to in-frame clones, with some not included. The table lists about 57,000 clones, 82% of them singletons, with less than 25% in the top ten. Sequenced: peripheral blood. Receptors originate from a woman between 55 and 75 years old with acute or convalescent COVID-19.

The chain carries TRBV10-2 and TRBJ2-5; 9 bases are a match to TRBD1. Losses at the gene ends were 4 bases for V and 4 bases for J; bases not matched to a gene: 4. The CDR3 sequence is 14 residues long. Germline lookup yields CDR1 WSHSY and CDR2 SAAADI. The CDR3 here is CASSVGQGRETQYF. The CDR3 nucleotides read TGCGCCAGCAGTGTGGGACAGGGTAGAGAGACCCAGTACTTC.

The chain employs TRBV18 and TRBJ2-7; possible D gene TRBD1, 5 bases. Germline CDR1 KGHSH, CDR2 LQKENI. This CDR3 has 16 amino acids. V was pared by 2 bases and J by 2 bases, with 16 bases between. CDR3 in amino acids: CASSPITQGRAYEQYF. CDR3 DNA: TGTGCCAGCTCACCAATAACGCAGGGAAGGGCCTACGAGCAGTACTTC.

The chain is built from TRBV6-4 and TRBJ2-7; TRBD1 matches 9 bases. Losses at the gene ends were 6 bases for V and 4 bases for J; bases not matched to a gene: 4. The germline V gene has CDR1 MRHNA and CDR2 SNTAGT. The CDR3 sequence is 13 residues long. CDR3 amino acids: CASSLDRGYEQYF. The CDR3, as DNA: TGTGCCAGCAGCCTGGACAGGGGTTACGAGCAGTACTTC.

The chain combines TRBV19 with TRBJ2-1; TRBD1 matches 7 bases. The germline V gene has CDR1 LNHDA and CDR2 SQIVND (reference sequence). The CDR3 is 15 amino acids. After removal of 5 bases from V and 2 bases from J, the junction contained 6 bases not matched to a gene. The CDR3 bases are TGTGCCAGTAGTGCTATCGACAGGGCCTACAATGAGCAGTTCTTC. Translating it yields CASSAIDRAYNEQFF.

The chain uses TRBV7-2 and TRBJ1-2; D is perhaps TRBD1 (6 bases). Germline V lookup: CDR1 SGHTA, CDR2 FQGNSA. Trimming stripped 6 bases from V and 2 bases from J, with 16 bases between. The CDR3 runs 15 residues. The CDR3 spells CASRETGTRNYGYTF. In DNA form, the CDR3 reads TGTGCCAGCAGGGAAACAGGGACAAGGAACTATGGCTACACCTTC.

The rearrangement links TRBV5-1 to TRBJ1-2; weak D call: TRBD1 (6 bases). Deletions cut 0 bases from V and 6 bases from J, with 24 bases between. This CDR3 is built from 18 residues. CDR1 and CDR2 from the germline V gene are SGHRS and YFSETQ. CDR3 amino acids: CASSLEGRGAGTIDGYTF. The CDR3 nucleotides are TGCGCCAGCAGCTTGGAGGGGCGGGGGGCCGGAACTATTGATGGCTACACCTTC. Full variable domain (rest looked up from reference TRBV5-1 and TRBJ1-2): KAGVTQTPRYLIKTRGQQVTLSCSPISGHRSVSWYQQTPGQGLQFLFEYFSETQRNKGNFPGRFSGRQFSNSRSEMNVSTLELGDSALYLCASSLEGRGAGTIDGYTFGSGTRLTVV.

The V call is TRBV6-6, the J call TRBJ1-2; 8 positions agree with TRBD1. V trimming: 6 bases; J trimming: 3 bases; junction bases outside the gene matches: 9. The germline V gene has CDR1 MNHNY and CDR2 SVGAGI (reference sequence). This CDR3 is built from 15 residues. The CDR3, as DNA: TGTGCCAGCAGACCCGGACAGGGTAGTGACTATGGCTACACCTTC. Translating it yields CASRPGQGSDYGYTF.

V gene TRBV10-1 combines with J gene TRBJ1-1, with D tentatively TRBD1 (6 bases). The germline V gene has CDR1 WNHNN and CDR2 SYGVQD (reference sequence). CDR3 length: 14 amino acids. With 6 bases removed from V and 2 bases from J, the gap between germline ends came to 13 bases. The CDR3 sequence: CASSQDRRNTEAFF. CDR3 bases: TGCGCCAGCAGCCAGGACAGACGAAACACTGAAGCTTTCTTT.

The chain has TRBV12-3 or TRBV12-4 and TRBJ1-1, with D tentatively TRBD1 (6 bases). This CDR3 contains 13 residues. V was pared by 9 bases and J by 8 bases, with 19 bases between. In nucleotides, the CDR3 is TGTGCCAGTGCTACAGGGACCGTCAAAGAAGCTTTCTTT. Amino acids: CASATGTVKEAFF.

This chain joins TRBV6-5 and TRBJ1-1; D is ambiguous. This CDR3 spans 11 amino acids. Trimming shortened V by 6 bases and J by 6 bases, and 8 bases separated the two germline ends. CDR1 and CDR2 from the germline V gene are MNHEY and SVGAGI. DNA of the CDR3: TGTGCCAGCAGCGCGTCCCCTGAAGCTTTCTTT. Protein product: CASSASPEAFF.

The chain couples TRBV5-1 to TRBJ2-1; weak D call: TRBD2 (5 bases). The CDR3 spans 15 residues. Germline-derived CDR1 and CDR2 are SGHRS and YFSETQ. Trimming cost V 5 bases and J 1 base, with 13 bases left between them. The CDR3 is CASRRDEGSYNEQFF. In nucleotides, the CDR3 is TGCGCCAGCAGACGCGACGAGGGATCCTACAATGAGCAGTTCTTC.

V usage is TRBV5-1 and J usage is TRBJ2-1; D possibly corresponds to TRBD2 (5 bases). Trimming removed 4 bases from V and 13 bases from J, with 15 bases in between. Germline CDR1 and CDR2: SGHRS and YFSETQ. This CDR3 is built from 12 residues. The CDR3 DNA is TGCGCCAGCAGCGCCCAGGCCGGGGAACAGTTCTTC. Protein: CASSAQAGEQFF.

This chain connects TRBV27 to TRBJ1-1; D is perhaps TRBD1 (5 bases). Deletions cut 5 bases from V and 0 bases from J, with 16 bases between. The germline V gene has CDR1 MNHEY and CDR2 SMNVEV (reference sequence). CDR3 length equals 16 residues. The CDR3 DNA reads TGTGCCAGCAGTATTACCCCATTAGGGGTGAACACTGAAGCTTTCTTT. This encodes CASSITPLGVNTEAFF.

CDR3 DNA sequence: TGTGCCAGCAGCCAAGGTTACAGTACCTCCTACGAGCAGTACTTC. Amino acids: CASSQGYSTSYEQYF. The rearrangement joins TRBV3-1 (or the pseudogene TRBV3-2) to TRBJ2-7; unclear D gene. Trimming removed 1 base from V and 0 bases from J, with 10 bases in between. Germline V lookup: CDR1 LGHDT, CDR2 YNNKEL (reference sequence). The CDR3 spans 15 residues.

V gene TRBV4-3 combines with J gene TRBJ2-1, with 11 bases matching TRBD2. Trimming cost V 1 base and J 7 bases; bases outside gene matches: 0. The CDR3 runs 14 residues. CDR1 LGHNA and CDR2 YSLEER come from the germline V gene. CDR3 sequence: CASSQGLAGNEQFF. CDR3 nucleotide sequence: TGCGCCAGCAGCCAAGGACTAGCGGGGAATGAGCAGTTCTTC.

The V gene is TRBV5-4, the J gene TRBJ2-5, with 8 bases aligning to TRBD2. V lost 4 bases and J lost 3; bases outside the gene matches: 5. Germline V CDR1 and CDR2: SGHNT, YYREEE (reference sequence). The CDR3 contains 14 residues. CDR3 bases: TGTGCCAGCAGCGCCGAGACTAGCGAAGAGACCCAGTACTTC. This encodes CASSAETSEETQYF.

V is TRBV25-1 and J is TRBJ2-3; D ambiguous. Per the germline V gene, CDR1 is MGHDK and CDR2 is SYGVNS. CDR3 length equals 11 residues. V dropped 8 bases and J dropped 3 bases, with 6 bases sitting between them. The CDR3 coding sequence is TGTGCCAGCGGGCAGACAGATACGCAGTATTTT. This encodes CASGQTDTQYF.

This rearrangement joins TRBV7-9 to TRBJ1-1; D is undetermined. The germline V gene encodes CDR1 SEHNR and CDR2 FQNEAQ (reference sequence). V was cut by 5 bases and J by 4 bases, with 14 bases left in between. The CDR3 consists of 14 residues. The CDR3 region has the DNA TGTGCCAGCAGCCGGTCGGCCGGGGTCACTGAAGCTTTCTTT. Its translation is CASSRSAGVTEAFF.

This chain links TRBV10-3 with TRBJ2-7; D possibly corresponds to TRBD2 (6 bases). V shed 8 bases and J shed 2 bases, with 7 bases lying between them. Germline CDR1 ENHRY, CDR2 SYGVKD. This CDR3 comprises 11 residues. CDR3 sequence (DNA): TGTGCCATCGGCGGGGCCTACGAGCAGTACTTC. Translated, it gives CAIGGAYEQYF.